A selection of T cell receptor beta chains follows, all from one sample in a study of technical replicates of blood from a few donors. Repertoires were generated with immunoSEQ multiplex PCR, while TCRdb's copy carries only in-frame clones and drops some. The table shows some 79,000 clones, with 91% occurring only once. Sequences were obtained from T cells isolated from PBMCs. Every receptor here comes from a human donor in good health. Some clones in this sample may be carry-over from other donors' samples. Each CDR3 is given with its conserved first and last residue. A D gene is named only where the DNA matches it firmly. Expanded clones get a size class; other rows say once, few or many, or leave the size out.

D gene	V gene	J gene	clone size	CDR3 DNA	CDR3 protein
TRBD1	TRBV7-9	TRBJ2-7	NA	TGTGCCAGCAGTCGACAGGGGGCCTATTCCTACGAGCAGTACTTC	CASSRQGAYSYEQYF
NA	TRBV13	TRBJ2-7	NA	TGTGCCAGCAGCTTATTGCGCTACGAGCAGTACTTC	CASSLLRYEQYF
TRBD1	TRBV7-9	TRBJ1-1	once	TGTGCCAGCAGCTTAGCGGGACAGGGTATTGAAGCTTTCTTT	CASSLAGQGIEAFF
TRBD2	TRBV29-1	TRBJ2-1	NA	TGCAGCGCGACTAGCGGATACAATGAGCAGTTCTTC	CSATSGYNEQFF
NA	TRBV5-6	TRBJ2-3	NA	TGTGCCAGCAGCTTGGGGACAGTCACAGATACGCAGTATTTT	CASSLGTVTDTQYF
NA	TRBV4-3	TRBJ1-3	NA	TGCGCCAGCAGCTTCGACAGAGTCTCTGGAAACACCATATATTTT	CASSFDRVSGNTIYF
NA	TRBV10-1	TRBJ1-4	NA	TGCGCCAGCAGTGAGACGGGGAATGAAAAACTGTTTTTT	CASSETGNEKLFF
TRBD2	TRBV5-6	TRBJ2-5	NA	TGTGCCAGCAGCCACCGACTAGCTACAGAGACCCAGTACTTC	CASSHRLATETQYF
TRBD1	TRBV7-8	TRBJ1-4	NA	TGTGCCAGCAGCTCCCGACAGGGGCTAGGTGATGAAAAACTGTTTTTT	CASSSRQGLGDEKLFF
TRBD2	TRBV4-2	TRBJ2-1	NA	TGTGCCAGCAGCCAAGTAGAACTAGCGGTCTACAATGAGCAGTTCTTC	CASSQVELAVYNEQFF
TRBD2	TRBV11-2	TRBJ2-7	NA	TGTGCCAGCAGCTCTACCCACCCTAGCGGGAGTCTCTACGAGCAGTACTTC	CASSSTHPSGSLYEQYF
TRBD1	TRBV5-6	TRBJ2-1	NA	TGTGCCAGCATCCGGACAGGGGGCTCAGGGGAGCAGTTCTTC	CASIRTGGSGEQFF
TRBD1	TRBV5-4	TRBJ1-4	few	TGTGCCAGCAGCTTAGGGGGCGTCGGAAAACTGTTTTTT	CASSLGGVGKLFF
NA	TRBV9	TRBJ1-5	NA	TGTGCCAGCAGCGTACAGGGTAATCAGCCCCAGCATTTT	CASSVQGNQPQHF
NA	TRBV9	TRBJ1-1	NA	TGTGCCAGCAGCGTAGATGCAAGGGGGGAAGCTTTCTTT	CASSVDARGEAFF
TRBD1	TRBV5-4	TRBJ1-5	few	TGTGCCAGCAGCTTGGCAGGGGGCGGTCAGCCCCAGCATTTT	CASSLAGGGQPQHF
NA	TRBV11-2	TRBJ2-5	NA	TGTGCCAGCAGCTCCCTTCAGCAAGAGACCCAGTACTTC	CASSSLQQETQYF
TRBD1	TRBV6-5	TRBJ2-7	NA	TGTGCCAGCAGTAGTACCCGGGACAGGGTGGACGAGCAGTACTTC	CASSSTRDRVDEQYF
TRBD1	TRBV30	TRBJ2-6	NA	TGTGCCTGGAGTCCGGGGACAGGGACTGGGGCCAACGTCCTGACTTTC	CAWSPGTGTGANVLTF
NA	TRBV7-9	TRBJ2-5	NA	TGTGCCAGCAGCTTAGTACTACGTGGGACCCAGTACTTC	CASSLVLRGTQYF
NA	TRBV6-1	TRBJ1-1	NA	TGTGCCAGCAATAAGGGGACACAGTACACTGAAGCTTTCTTT	CASNKGTQYTEAFF
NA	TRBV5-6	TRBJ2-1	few	TGTGCCAGCAGCTTGCGGACAGGGAGGGTATGGAATGAGCAGTTCTTC	CASSLRTGRVWNEQFF
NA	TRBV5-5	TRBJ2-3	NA	TGTGCCAGCAGCTTGGGGCGTACAGGGTACAGCACAGATACGCAGTATTTT	CASSLGRTGYSTDTQYF
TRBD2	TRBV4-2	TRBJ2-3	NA	TGTGCCAGCAGCCAAGTAGGCGGGGGTAGCACAGATACGCAGTATTTT	CASSQVGGGSTDTQYF
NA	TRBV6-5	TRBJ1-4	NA	TGTGCCAGCAGTTCCTTAGGACTTGGAGAAAAACTGTTTTTT	CASSSLGLGEKLFF
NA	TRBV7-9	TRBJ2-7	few	TGTGCCAGCAGCCCCAAGAGGCCTACGCCCTACGAGCAGTACTTC	CASSPKRPTPYEQYF
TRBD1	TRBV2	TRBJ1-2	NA	TGTGCCAGCAGTTCCAGGGGGCAAGGCTACACCTTC	CASSSRGQGYTF
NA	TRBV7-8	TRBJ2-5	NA	TGTGCCAGCCACAGCGAAGGGCTAGCACTAGAGACCCAGTACTTC	CASHSEGLALETQYF
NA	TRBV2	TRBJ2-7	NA	TGTGCCACCGGCCGGGGCTACGAGCAGTACTTC	CATGRGYEQYF
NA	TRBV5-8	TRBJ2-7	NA	TGTGCCAGCAGCTCAGGGTGGGGAGGCTACGAGCAGTACTTC	CASSSGWGGYEQYF
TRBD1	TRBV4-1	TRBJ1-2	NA	TGCGCCAGCAGCCCGACAGGGGGTTATGGCTACACCTTC	CASSPTGGYGYTF
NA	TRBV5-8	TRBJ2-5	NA	TGTGCCAGCAGCTTCTCACATATAGAGACCCAGTACTTC	CASSFSHIETQYF
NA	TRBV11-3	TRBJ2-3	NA	TGTGCCAGCAGACCCCGGGGGACGGGCACAGATACGCAGTATTTT	CASRPRGTGTDTQYF
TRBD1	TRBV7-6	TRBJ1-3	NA	TGTGCCAGCAGCTCCCGGGACAGGGTTGGAAACACCATATATTTT	CASSSRDRVGNTIYF
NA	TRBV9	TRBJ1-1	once	TGTGCCAGCAGCGTAGCTAGGGGCACTGAAGCTTTCTTT	CASSVARGTEAFF
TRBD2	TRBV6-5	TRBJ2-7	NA	TGTGCCAGCAGTTACCATAGCGGGAGTACCTACGAGCAGTACTTC	CASSYHSGSTYEQYF
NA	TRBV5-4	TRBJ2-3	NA	TGTGCCAGCATCATGGGAGGCACAGATACGCAGTATTTT	CASIMGGTDTQYF
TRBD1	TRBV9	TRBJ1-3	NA	TGTGCCAGCAGCGAACAGGGGGAAGGAAACACCATATATTTT	CASSEQGEGNTIYF
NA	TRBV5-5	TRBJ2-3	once	TGTGCCAGCAGTCCGGGCTGGGACAAGTCGGCAGATACGCAGTATTTT	CASSPGWDKSADTQYF
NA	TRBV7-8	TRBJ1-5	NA	TGTGCCAGCAGCTTACAAGGGGCTAGCAATCAGCCCCAGCATTTT	CASSLQGASNQPQHF
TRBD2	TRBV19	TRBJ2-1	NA	TGTGCCAGCCGACTAGCGGGACTGGATGAGCAGTTCTTC	CASRLAGLDEQFF
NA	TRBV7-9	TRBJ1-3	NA	TGTGCCAGCAACGTAATACCAGACAGCTCTGGAAACACCATATATTTT	CASNVIPDSSGNTIYF
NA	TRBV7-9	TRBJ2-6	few	TGTGCCAGCAGCTTAGATGGCAGCTCTGGGGCCAACGTCCTGACTTTC	CASSLDGSSGANVLTF